Listed here are 27 T cell receptor beta chains from one sample, sequenced in a study of blood T cells in healthy people across ages. Next came a second PCR, run for roughly 6 to 11 cycles, which used a sample-barcoded 5' primer along with a J-beta primer mix. From the 5' RACE reads, TCRdb called clonotypes with MiXCR, one entry per CDR3 protein. The repertoire consists of about 680,000 distinct CDR3 sequences, with 49% occurring once and the leading ten covering 25% to 35%. Sequenced material: blood. These receptors all come from a woman aged 60 to 75 in good health.

Regarding this clonotype: Germline and junction disagree at one end, which may indicate a read error. The J gene is TRBJ2-7, the V gene TRBV7-9; the D gene is possibly TRBD1 (6 bases). The CDR3 runs 14 residues. Germline CDR1 is SEHNR and CDR2 is FQNEAQ (reference sequence). The CDR3 bases are TGTGCCAGCAGCGTAGCTTACAGGGTGGGCGAGCAGTACTTC. Its translation is CASSVAYRVGEQYF.

The J gene is TRBJ2-1, the V gene TRBV20-1; TRBD2 is a possible D gene (6 bases). TRBJ2-7 matches the DNA end more closely, so the J call is doubtful. Germline CDR1 and CDR2: DFQATT and SNEGSKA (reference sequence). The length of the CDR3 is 14 residues. Here the CDR3 reads CSASDRGGRYEQYF. The CDR3 DNA sequence: TGCAGTGCTAGTGATCGGGGAGGTCGCTACGAGCAGTACTTC.

The chain couples TRBV5-1 to TRBJ1-1; TRBD1 aligns across 7 bases. The CDR3 is 12 amino acids. Germline values: CDR1 SGHRS, CDR2 YFSETQ. V was pared by 4 bases and J by 5 bases, with 2 bases of the junction left unmatched. CDR3 DNA sequence: TGCGCCAGCAGCAAGGACAGGACTGAAGCTTTCTTT. Translating gives CASSKDRTEAFF.

This clonotype was recorded once. The CDR3 is CASSQVIGANNEQFF. The DNA of the CDR3 is TGTGCCAGCAGCCAAGTTATCGGAGCCAACAATGAGCAGTTCTTC. The genes are TRBV4-2 and TRBJ2-1; no clear D. CDR1 and CDR2 from the germline V gene are LGHNA and YNFKEQ. Trimming shortened V by 1 base and J by 5 bases, and 12 bases separated the two germline ends. This CDR3 is 15 amino acids long.

The rearrangement links TRBV6-6 to TRBJ2-5, with a weak D call TRBD1 (5 bases). This CDR3 region has 13 residues. V was shortened by 7 bases and J by 6 bases, with 15 bases between the two germline ends. The germline CDR1 and CDR2 sequences are MNHNY and SVGAGI (reference sequence). Here the CDR3 reads CASTLTAYKTQYF. In DNA form, the CDR3 reads TGTGCCAGCACTCTGACAGCCTACAAGACCCAGTACTTC.

This clonotype showed up just a few times. The chain has TRBV25-1 and TRBJ2-7; D perhaps matches TRBD2 (5 bases). There are 15 residues in the CDR3. V shed 7 bases and J shed 2 bases, with 18 bases lying between them. Germline-derived CDR1 and CDR2 are MGHDK and SYGVNS. As DNA, the CDR3 is TGTGCCAGCACCGCTCCTAGCCCACAGCCCTACGAGCAGTACTTC. Translated: CASTAPSPQPYEQYF.

At least ten counts were recorded for this clonotype. J is TRBJ2-1 and V is TRBV20-1; TRBD2 matches at 7 bases. The CDR3 runs 15 residues. Losses at the gene ends were 6 bases for V and 3 bases for J; bases not matched to a gene: 11. Germline CDR1 is DFQATT and CDR2 is SNEGSKA (reference sequence). The CDR3 DNA reads TGCAGTGCCGGGCAGGCTAGCGGCCTCTACAATGAGCAGTTCTTC. It is translated as CSAGQASGLYNEQFF.

The chain combines TRBV28 with TRBJ2-5; D possibly uses TRBD1 or TRBD2 (5 bases each). The J call is uncertain, as TRBJ2-7 better fits the DNA end. The CDR3 has 14 amino acids. CDR1 is MDHEN, CDR2 SYDVKM, per germline. The CDR3 is CASSLWGVIYEQYF. For the CDR3, the DNA is TGTGCCAGCAGTTTATGGGGGGTTATCTACGAGCAGTACTTC.

This clonotype occurred many times. The chain uses TRBV6-5 and TRBJ1-2, with D possibly TRBD1 on 5 matching bases. The ends were cut back, 6 bases at V and 8 bases at J, with 19 bases in the middle. Germline CDR1 and CDR2: MNHEY and SVGAGI. This CDR3 has 14 amino acids. This chain's CDR3 is CASSSQGGAGGYTF. The CDR3 coding sequence is TGTGCCAGCAGCTCCCAGGGAGGAGCGGGAGGCTACACCTTC.

Only one count was recorded for this clonotype. The chain uses TRBV20-1 and TRBJ1-2, with a possible D match to TRBD1 (5 bases). CDR1 is DFQATT and CDR2 is SNEGSKA in the germline V gene (reference sequence). Trimming cost V 0 bases and J 1 base, with 6 bases left between them. CDR3 size: 13 residues. The DNA of the CDR3 is TGCAGTGCTAGAGAGGGGCTTAACTATGGCTACACCTTC. Translating it yields CSAREGLNYGYTF.

This rearrangement joins TRBV5-1 to TRBJ1-1; no definite D call. The CDR3 totals 13 residues. Between the trimmed V and J ends, which lost 4 bases and 1 base, there was a span of 8 bases. CDR1 is SGHRS and CDR2 is YFSETQ in the germline V gene. CDR3 DNA sequence: TGCGCCAGCAGCCCCTGGGGGAACACTGAAGCTTTCTTT. Translating gives CASSPWGNTEAFF.

The DNA of the CDR3 is TGTGCCAGCAGCACCAGGGGGGATACCTACGAGCAGTACTTC. Its protein product is CASSTRGDTYEQYF. The rearrangement uses TRBV7-2 and TRBJ2-7; a weak D match, TRBD1 (7 bases). The CDR3 has 14 residues. V shed 5 bases and J shed 2 bases, with 13 bases lying between them. CDR1 and CDR2 (germline): SGHTA, FQGNSA.

This chain connects TRBV28 to TRBJ2-3; TRBD2 matches at 8 bases. The germline V gene encodes CDR1 MDHEN and CDR2 SYDVKM. Trimming at V came to 5 bases and at J to 5 bases, leaving 9 bases not matched to a gene. The CDR3 covers 15 residues. The CDR3 loop is CASSQAAGGIDTQYF. The CDR3 DNA follows: TGTGCCAGCAGTCAAGCCGCGGGAGGAATAGATACGCAGTATTTT. The full variable domain, in which reference TRBV28 and TRBJ2-3 provide the parts outside the CDR3, is DVKVTQSSRYLVKRTGEKVFLECVQDMDHENMFWYRQDPGLGLRLIYFSYDVKMKEKGDIPEGYSVSREKKERFSLILESASTNQTSMYLCASSQAAGGIDTQYFGPGTRLTVL.

The chain links TRBV4-3 to TRBJ2-2; 9 bases match TRBD2. Germline V gene sequence: CDR1 LGHNA, CDR2 YSLEER. The CDR3 spans 20 residues. The V gene end was trimmed by 0 bases and the J gene end by 3 bases; junction bases not matched to a gene: 14. The CDR3 nucleotides are TGCGCCAGCAGCCAAGATCTCGTGGGTAGCGGGAGAGTGTACACCGGGGAGCTGTTTTTT. Protein product: CASSQDLVGSGRVYTGELFF.

The chain joins TRBV12-3 or TRBV12-4 to TRBJ1-4, with a weak D call TRBD1 (5 bases). V was cut by 5 bases and J by 8 bases, with 12 bases left in between. The CDR3 is made up of 13 amino acids. The CDR3 spells CASSAGLDEKLFF. Written as DNA, the CDR3 is TGTGCCAGCAGTGCAGGGCTTGACGAAAAACTGTTTTTT.

Turning to this clonotype: Germline and junction disagree at one end, which may indicate a read error. CDR3 sequence (DNA): TGTGCCAGCAGCTTAAAGCGTCTTGGGGCCAACGTCCAGACTTTC. Translated: CASSLKRLGANVQTF. The chain combines TRBV7-2 with TRBJ2-6; maybe TRBD1 (5 bases). This CDR3 has 15 amino acids. Per germline, CDR1 SGHTA and CDR2 FQGNSA. The whole variable domain, filled in from reference TRBV7-2 and TRBJ2-6, reads GAGVSQSPSNKVTEKGKDVELRCDPISGHTALYWYRQSLGQGLEFLIYFQGNSAPDKSGLPSDRFSAERTGGSVSTLTIQRTQQEDSAVYLCASSLKRLGANVQTFGAGSRLTVL.

This clonotype was observed many times. The chain joins TRBV29-1 to TRBJ2-3; D perhaps matches TRBD1 (5 bases). Germline V gives CDR1 SQVTM, CDR2 ANQGSEA. This CDR3 region has 13 residues. Trimming removed 3 bases at V and 6 bases at J, with 13 bases between. The CDR3 region has the DNA TGCAGCGTTGATACCCAGGGCGTTGATACGCAGTATTTT. Translated: CSVDTQGVDTQYF.

This clonotype was picked up one time. The V call is TRBV7-2, the J call TRBJ2-5, with TRBD2 as a possible D gene (5 bases). The J call may be incorrect, as the DNA end agrees better with TRBJ2-7. The germline gives CDR1 SGHTA, CDR2 FQGNSA. The CDR3 is 14 residues long. The CDR3 reads CASSPQRLTYEQYF. The CDR3 coding sequence is TGTGCCAGCAGCCCCCAAAGACTAACCTACGAGCAGTACTTC.

This clonotype was seen a few times. This chain links TRBV7-2 with TRBJ2-7; TRBD1 might be the D (5 bases). CDR3 length: 15 residues. Germline V gene data show CDR1 as SGHTA and CDR2 as FQGNSA. Trimming shortened V by 5 bases and J by 4 bases, and 18 bases separated the two germline ends. CDR3 in amino acids: CASSPLARVGYEQYF. The CDR3 DNA sequence: TGTGCCAGCAGCCCCCTGGCCAGGGTTGGTTACGAGCAGTACTTC. Together with reference TRBV7-2 and TRBJ2-7, the CDR3 gives the full variable domain: GAGVSQSPSNKVTEKGKDVELRCDPISGHTALYWYRQSLGQGLEFLIYFQGNSAPDKSGLPSDRFSAERTGGSVSTLTIQRTQQEDSAVYLCASSPLARVGYEQYFGPGTRLTVT.

The genes are TRBV5-1 and TRBJ1-6, with a possible D match to TRBD1 (6 bases). Germline loops: CDR1 SGHRS, CDR2 YFSETQ. V lost 1 base and J 7 bases, leaving 9 bases between the germline ends. The CDR3 runs to 14 residues. The DNA of the CDR3 is TGCGCCAGCAGCTTGAGGACAGAGAATTCACCCCTCCACTTT. Amino acids: CASSLRTENSPLHF.

V and J are TRBV18 and TRBJ1-2, with D uncertain. Germline V lookup: CDR1 KGHSH, CDR2 LQKENI. The CDR3 covers 15 residues. V was trimmed by 2 bases and J by 6 bases, leaving 16 bases between them. The CDR3 loop reads CASSPRERARDGYTF. As DNA, the CDR3 is TGTGCCAGCTCACCAAGGGAGAGAGCTAGAGATGGCTACACCTTC.

V is TRBV29-1 and J is TRBJ2-7, with D tentatively TRBD1 (6 bases). From germline, CDR1 is SQVTM and CDR2 ANQGSEA. The length of the CDR3 is 13 residues. V lost 6 bases and J lost 2, with 14 bases in between. CDR3 DNA: TGCAGCGTAGCAGGGGACAAGACCTACGAGCAGTACTTC. Amino acid sequence: CSVAGDKTYEQYF.

This clonotype was counted only a few times. The chain couples TRBV25-1 to TRBJ1-5; D not resolved. The CDR3 sequence is 14 residues long. Trimming removed 3 bases at V and 6 bases at J, with 12 bases between. The V gene's germline CDR1 is MGHDK and CDR2 SYGVNS. Here the CDR3 DNA reads TGTGCCAGCAGTGATCGGGCGGACCGTCAGCCCCAGCATTTT. Its protein product is CASSDRADRQPQHF.

This chain joins TRBV20-1 and TRBJ2-7; 7 bases are a match to TRBD2. Germline values: CDR1 DFQATT, CDR2 SNEGSKA (reference sequence). The CDR3 consists of 16 residues. V lost 5 bases and J lost 2; bases outside the gene matches: 15. CDR3 protein: CSAFLRSGTIAYEQYF. CDR3 DNA: TGCAGTGCTTTTCTAAGAAGCGGGACTATAGCCTACGAGCAGTACTTC.

This clonotype was found a few times. The chain recombines TRBV7-9 with TRBJ2-7, with no clear D. The germline gives CDR1 SEHNR, CDR2 FQNEAQ (reference sequence). V lost 3 bases, J lost 6 bases, and 9 bases lay in between. The CDR3 consists of 12 residues. The CDR3 spells CASSFPRGEQYF. The CDR3 DNA is TGTGCCAGCAGCTTCCCGCGCGGCGAGCAGTACTTC.

The J gene is TRBJ2-3, the V gene TRBV6-1; 7 positions agree with TRBD1. CDR1 and CDR2 (germline): MNHNS, SASEGT. Trimming took 5 bases from V and 3 from J; bases not matched to a gene: 14. The CDR3 has 17 amino acids. CDR3 nucleotides: TGTGCCAGCAGTCCCCGGGCAGGGGGAAGGCGGACAGATACGCAGTATTTT. As protein: CASSPRAGGRRTDTQYF.

V is TRBV11-2 and J is TRBJ2-7; either TRBD1 or TRBD2 may fit D (5 bases each). This CDR3 region has 15 residues. Germline assignment: CDR1 SGHAT and CDR2 FQNNGV. With 5 bases removed from V and 2 bases from J, the gap between germline ends came to 16 bases. Written as DNA, the CDR3 is TGTGCCAGCAGCCTACCCGGGACGGAAACCTACGAGCAGTACTTC. It is translated as CASSLPGTETYEQYF.